This T cell receptor beta chain was sequenced during a study of early T cells in non-severe SARS-CoV-2 infection. Background on the study: From unsorted whole blood, bulk RNA was sequenced, and the chains remained unpaired. The study, taken as a whole, reports: Matching against VDJdb likely underestimated virus-specific expansions, favoring anti-spike CD8.

V was trimmed by 3 bases and J by 2 bases, leaving 7 bases between them. The CDR3 spans 14 residues. Per germline, CDR1 SNHLY and CDR2 FYNNEI. Individually, cDNA molecules had unique molecular identifiers attached to them. TCRdb analysed the 5' RACE reads with MiXCR anew, one entry per CDR3 protein. The table lists 60,000 to 90,000 distinct CDR3 sequences, 16% of them singletons. On this clonotype itself: Its antigen is unknown.

This receptor was obtained from an adult who was a healthcare worker with PCR-confirmed SARS-CoV-2 infection or an uninfected control (not recorded which). The chain combines TRBV2 with TRBJ2-2; D gene ambiguous. Sequencing was carried out using whole blood. Here the CDR3 DNA reads TGTGCCAGCAGTGAGCAGTATAACACCGGGGAGCTGTTTTTT. Protein product: CASSEQYNTGELFF.